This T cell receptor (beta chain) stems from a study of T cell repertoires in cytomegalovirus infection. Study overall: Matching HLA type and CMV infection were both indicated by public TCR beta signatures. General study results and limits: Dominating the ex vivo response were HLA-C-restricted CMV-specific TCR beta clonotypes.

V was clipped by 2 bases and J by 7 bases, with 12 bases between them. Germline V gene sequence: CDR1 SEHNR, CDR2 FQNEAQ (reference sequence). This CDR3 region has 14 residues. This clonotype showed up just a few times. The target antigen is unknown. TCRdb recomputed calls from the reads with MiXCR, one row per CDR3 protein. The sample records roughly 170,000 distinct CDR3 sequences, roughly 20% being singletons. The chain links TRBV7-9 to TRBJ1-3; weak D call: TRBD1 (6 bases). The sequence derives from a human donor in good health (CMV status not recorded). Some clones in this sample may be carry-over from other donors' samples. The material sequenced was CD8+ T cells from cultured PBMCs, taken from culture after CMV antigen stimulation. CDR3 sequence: CASSLSGQGNTIYF. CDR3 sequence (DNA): TGTGCCAGCAGCTTATCAGGGCAGGGGAACACCATATATTTT.